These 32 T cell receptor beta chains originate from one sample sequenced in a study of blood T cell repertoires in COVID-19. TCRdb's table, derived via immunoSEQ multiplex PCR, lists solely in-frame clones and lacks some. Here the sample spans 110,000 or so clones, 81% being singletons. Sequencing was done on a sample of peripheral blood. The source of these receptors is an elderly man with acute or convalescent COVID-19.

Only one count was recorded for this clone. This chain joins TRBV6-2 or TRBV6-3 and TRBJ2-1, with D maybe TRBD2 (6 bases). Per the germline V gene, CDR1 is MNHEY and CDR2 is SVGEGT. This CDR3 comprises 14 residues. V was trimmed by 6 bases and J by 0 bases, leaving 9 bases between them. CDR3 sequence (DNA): TGTGCCAGCAGCTATAGCGGCTCCTACAATGAGCAGTTCTTC. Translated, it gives CASSYSGSYNEQFF.

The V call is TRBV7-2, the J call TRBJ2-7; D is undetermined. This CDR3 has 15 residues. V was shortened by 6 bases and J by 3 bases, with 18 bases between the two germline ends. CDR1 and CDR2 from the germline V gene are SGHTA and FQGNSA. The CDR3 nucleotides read TGTGCCAGCAGTCCTACAGAGAACAACTTCTACGAGCAGTACTTC. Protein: CASSPTENNFYEQYF.

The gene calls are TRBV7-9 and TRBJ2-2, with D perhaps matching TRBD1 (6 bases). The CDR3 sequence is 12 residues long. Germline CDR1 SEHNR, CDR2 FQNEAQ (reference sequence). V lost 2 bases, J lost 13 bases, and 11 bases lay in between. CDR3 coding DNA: TGTGCCAGCAGCTTAACCCAGGGGTGGCTGTTTTTT. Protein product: CASSLTQGWLFF.

As DNA, the CDR3 is TGTGCCAGCAGTGGGGACAGGTATTATGGAAACACCATATATTTT. Encoded protein: CASSGDRYYGNTIYF. The chain is built from TRBV2 and TRBJ1-3, with 8 positions matching TRBD1. Germline assignment: CDR1 SNHLY and CDR2 FYNNEI. Trimming cost V 4 bases and J 3 bases; bases outside gene matches: 5. The CDR3 runs 15 residues.

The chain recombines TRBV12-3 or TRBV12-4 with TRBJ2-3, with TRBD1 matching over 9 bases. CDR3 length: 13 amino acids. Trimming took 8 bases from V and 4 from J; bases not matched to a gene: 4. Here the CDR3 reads CASQTGGADTQYF. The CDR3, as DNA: TGTGCCAGCCAGACAGGGGGGGCAGATACGCAGTATTTT.

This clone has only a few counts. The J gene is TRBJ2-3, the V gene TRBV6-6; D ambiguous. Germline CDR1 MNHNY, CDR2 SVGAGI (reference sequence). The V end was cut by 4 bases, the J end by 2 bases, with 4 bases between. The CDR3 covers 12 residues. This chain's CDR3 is CASSSSTDTQYF. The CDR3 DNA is TGTGCCAGCAGTTCGTCCACAGATACGCAGTATTTT.

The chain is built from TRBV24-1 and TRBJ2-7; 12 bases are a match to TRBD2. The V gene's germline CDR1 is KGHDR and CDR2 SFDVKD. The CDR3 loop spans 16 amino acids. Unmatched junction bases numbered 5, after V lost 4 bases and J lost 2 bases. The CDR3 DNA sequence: TGTGCCACCAGTGAGTCGGGACTAGCGGGCACCTACGAGCAGTACTTC. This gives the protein CATSESGLAGTYEQYF.

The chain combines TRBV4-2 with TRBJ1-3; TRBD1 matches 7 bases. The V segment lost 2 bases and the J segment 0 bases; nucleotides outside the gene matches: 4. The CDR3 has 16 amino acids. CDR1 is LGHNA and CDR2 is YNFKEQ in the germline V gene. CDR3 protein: CASSQKGQHSGNTIYF. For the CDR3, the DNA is TGTGCCAGCAGCCAAAAGGGACAGCACTCTGGAAACACCATATATTTT.

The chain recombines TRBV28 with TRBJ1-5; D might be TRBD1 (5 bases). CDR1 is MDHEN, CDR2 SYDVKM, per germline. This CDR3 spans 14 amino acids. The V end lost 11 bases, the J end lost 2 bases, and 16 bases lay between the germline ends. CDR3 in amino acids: CACELWDCNQPQHF. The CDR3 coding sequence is TGTGCCTGTGAGCTTTGGGACTGCAATCAGCCCCAGCATTTT.

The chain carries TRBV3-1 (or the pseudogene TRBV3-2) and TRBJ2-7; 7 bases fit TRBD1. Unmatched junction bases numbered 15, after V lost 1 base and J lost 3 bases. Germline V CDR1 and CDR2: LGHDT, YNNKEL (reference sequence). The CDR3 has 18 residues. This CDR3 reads CASSQGHRRDSLSYEQYF. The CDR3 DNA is TGTGCCAGCAGCCAAGGTCACCGTCGGGACAGTTTAAGCTACGAGCAGTACTTC.

Written as DNA, the CDR3 is TGTGCCAGCAGTTACAGGGGTGCCCCCTACAATGAGCAGTTCTTC. The encoded protein is CASSYRGAPYNEQFF. V and J are TRBV7-3 and TRBJ2-1; TRBD1 matches at 7 bases. This CDR3 has 15 residues. Germline lookup yields CDR1 SGHTA and CDR2 FQGTGA. Trimming took 6 bases from V and 2 from J; bases not matched to a gene: 7.

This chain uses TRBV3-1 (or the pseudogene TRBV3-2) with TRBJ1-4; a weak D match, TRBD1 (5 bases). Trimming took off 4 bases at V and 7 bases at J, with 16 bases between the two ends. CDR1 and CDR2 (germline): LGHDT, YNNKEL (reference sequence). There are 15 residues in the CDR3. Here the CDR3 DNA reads TGTGCCAGCAGCCGCGGCGCGGCAGGGATTGAAAAACTGTTTTTT. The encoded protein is CASSRGAAGIEKLFF.

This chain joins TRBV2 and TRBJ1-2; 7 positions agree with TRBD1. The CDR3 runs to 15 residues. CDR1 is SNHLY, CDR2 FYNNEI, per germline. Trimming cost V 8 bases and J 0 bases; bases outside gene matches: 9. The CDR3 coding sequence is TGTGCCAGCGGGAGGACAGGACAAGCTAACTATGGCTACACCTTC. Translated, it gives CASGRTGQANYGYTF. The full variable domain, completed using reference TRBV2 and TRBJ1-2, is EPEVTQTPSHQVTQMGQEVILRCVPISNHLYFYWYRQILGQKVEFLVSFYNNEISEKSEIFDDQFSVERPDGSNFTLKIRSTKLEDSAMYFCASGRTGQANYGYTFGSGTRLTVV.

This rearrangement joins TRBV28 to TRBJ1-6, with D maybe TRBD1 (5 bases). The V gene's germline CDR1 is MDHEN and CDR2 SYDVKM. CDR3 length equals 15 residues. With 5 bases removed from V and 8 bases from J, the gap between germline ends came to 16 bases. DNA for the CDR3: TGTGCCAGCAGTCCGCCGACCGGACAAGATTCACCCCTCCACTTT. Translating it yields CASSPPTGQDSPLHF.

The CDR3 loop is CASSYSLRTEAFF. In DNA form, the CDR3 reads TGTGCCAGCAGTTACTCCCTGCGCACTGAAGCTTTCTTT. The rearrangement links TRBV6-5 to TRBJ1-1; no clear D. Trimming removed 0 bases from V and 4 bases from J, with 6 bases in between. Germline V gene sequence: CDR1 MNHEY, CDR2 SVGAGI. The CDR3 sequence is 13 residues long.

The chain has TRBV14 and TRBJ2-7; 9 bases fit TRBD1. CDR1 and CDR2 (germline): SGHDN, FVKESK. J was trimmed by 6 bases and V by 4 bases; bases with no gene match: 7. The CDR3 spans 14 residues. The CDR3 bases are TGTGCCAGCAGCCCGAGGGACAGGGTAACCGAGCAGTACTTC. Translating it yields CASSPRDRVTEQYF.

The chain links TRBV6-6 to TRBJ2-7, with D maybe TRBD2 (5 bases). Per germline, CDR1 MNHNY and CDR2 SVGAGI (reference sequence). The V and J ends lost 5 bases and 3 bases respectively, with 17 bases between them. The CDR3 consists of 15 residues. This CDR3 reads CASSHPGKGFYEQYF. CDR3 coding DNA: TGTGCCAGCAGTCACCCGGGGAAGGGTTTCTACGAGCAGTACTTC.

The CDR3 here is CATSRGRSSYNEQFF. In nucleotides, the CDR3 is TGTGCCACCTCTAGGGGTAGGAGCTCCTACAATGAGCAGTTCTTC. The chain employs TRBV24-1 and TRBJ2-1, with D perhaps TRBD1 (5 bases). V lost 9 bases to trimming and J lost 0 bases, with 14 bases between them. This CDR3 comprises 15 residues. Germline V gene sequence: CDR1 KGHDR, CDR2 SFDVKD.

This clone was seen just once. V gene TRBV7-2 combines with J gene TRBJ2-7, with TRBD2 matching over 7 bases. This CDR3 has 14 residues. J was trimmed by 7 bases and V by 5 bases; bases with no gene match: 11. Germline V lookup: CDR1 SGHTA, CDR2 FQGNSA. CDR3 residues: CASSPWAGDFEQYF. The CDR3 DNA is TGTGCCAGCAGCCCGTGGGCGGGAGATTTTGAGCAGTACTTC.

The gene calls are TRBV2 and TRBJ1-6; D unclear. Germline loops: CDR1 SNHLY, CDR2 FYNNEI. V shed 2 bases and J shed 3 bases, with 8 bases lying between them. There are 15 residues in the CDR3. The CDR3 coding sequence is TGTGCCAGCAGTGAATCGCGTGTCTATAATTCACCCCTCCACTTT. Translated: CASSESRVYNSPLHF.

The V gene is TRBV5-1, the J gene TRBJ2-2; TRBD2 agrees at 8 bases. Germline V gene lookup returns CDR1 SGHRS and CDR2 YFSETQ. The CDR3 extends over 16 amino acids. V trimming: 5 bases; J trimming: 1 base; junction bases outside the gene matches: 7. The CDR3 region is CASRLLAARNTGELFF. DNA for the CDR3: TGCGCCAGCAGGCTACTAGCGGCGAGGAACACCGGGGAGCTGTTTTTT.

In DNA, the CDR3 is TGTGCCAGCAGCCCGGGACTAACCACCGGGGAGCTGTTTTTT. Protein: CASSPGLTTGELFF. This chain links TRBV5-4 with TRBJ2-2, with TRBD2 matching 7 bases. V was pared by 4 bases and J by 4 bases, with 4 bases of the junction left unmatched. The CDR3 spans 14 residues. Germline CDR1 is SGHNT and CDR2 is YYREEE (reference sequence).

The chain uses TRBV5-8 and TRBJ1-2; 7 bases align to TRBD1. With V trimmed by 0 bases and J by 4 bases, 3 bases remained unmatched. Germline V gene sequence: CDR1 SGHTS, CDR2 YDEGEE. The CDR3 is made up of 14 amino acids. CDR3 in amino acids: CASSLAGTAYGYTF. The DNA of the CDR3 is TGTGCCAGCAGCTTGGCGGGGACAGCCTATGGCTACACCTTC. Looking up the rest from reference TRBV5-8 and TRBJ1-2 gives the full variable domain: EAGVTQSPTHLIKTRGQQATLRCSPISGHTSVYWYQQALGLGLQFLLWYDEGEERNRGNFPPRFSGRQFPNYSSELNVNALELEDSALYLCASSLAGTAYGYTFGSGTRLTVV.

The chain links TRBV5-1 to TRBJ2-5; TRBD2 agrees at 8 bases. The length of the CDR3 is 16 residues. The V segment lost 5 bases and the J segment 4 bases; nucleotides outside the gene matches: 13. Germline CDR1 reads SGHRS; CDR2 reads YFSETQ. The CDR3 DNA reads TGCGCCAGCAGTGTCCTGGGGACTAGAGTTGGAGAGACCCAGTACTTC. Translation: CASSVLGTRVGETQYF.

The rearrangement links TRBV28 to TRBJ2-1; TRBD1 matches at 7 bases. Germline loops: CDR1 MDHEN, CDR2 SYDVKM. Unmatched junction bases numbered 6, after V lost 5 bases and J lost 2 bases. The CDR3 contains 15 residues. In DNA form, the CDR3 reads TGTGCCAGCAGTCGACAGGGCCTCCCCTACAATGAGCAGTTCTTC. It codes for CASSRQGLPYNEQFF.

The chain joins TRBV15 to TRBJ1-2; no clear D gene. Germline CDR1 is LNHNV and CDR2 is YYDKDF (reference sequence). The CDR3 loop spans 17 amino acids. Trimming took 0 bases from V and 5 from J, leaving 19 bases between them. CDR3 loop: CATSRDKSGHLVYGYTF. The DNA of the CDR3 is TGTGCCACCAGCAGAGATAAGAGTGGTCACCTGGTATATGGCTACACCTTC.

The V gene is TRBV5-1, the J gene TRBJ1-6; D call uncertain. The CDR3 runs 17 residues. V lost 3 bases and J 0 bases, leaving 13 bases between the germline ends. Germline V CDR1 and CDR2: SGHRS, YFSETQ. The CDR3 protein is CASSWIPPSSYNSPLHF. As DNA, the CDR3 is TGCGCCAGCAGCTGGATTCCCCCTAGCTCCTATAATTCACCCCTCCACTTT.

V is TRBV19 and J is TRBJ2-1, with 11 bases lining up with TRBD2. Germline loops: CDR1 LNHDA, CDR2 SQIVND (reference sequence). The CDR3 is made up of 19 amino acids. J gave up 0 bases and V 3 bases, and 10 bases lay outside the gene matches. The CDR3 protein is CASSIPRTSGPSSYNEQFF. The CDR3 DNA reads TGTGCCAGTAGTATCCCCCGGACTAGCGGGCCTAGCTCCTACAATGAGCAGTTCTTC.

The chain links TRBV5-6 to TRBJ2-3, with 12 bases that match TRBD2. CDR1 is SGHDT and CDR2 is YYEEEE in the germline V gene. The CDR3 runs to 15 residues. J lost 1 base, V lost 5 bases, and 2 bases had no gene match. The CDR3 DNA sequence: TGTGCCAGCAGTTGGACTAGCGGGGGCACAGATACGCAGTATTTT. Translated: CASSWTSGGTDTQYF.

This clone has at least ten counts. The CDR3 region is CASRFTVSNSPLHF. The CDR3 coding sequence is TGTGCCAGCAGATTTACAGTCTCTAATTCACCCCTCCACTTT. V and J are TRBV27 and TRBJ1-6; no firm D call. This CDR3 has 14 amino acids. Germline V gives CDR1 MNHEY, CDR2 SMNVEV (reference sequence). The V gene lost 6 bases and the J gene lost 6 bases, with 12 bases spanning the gap.

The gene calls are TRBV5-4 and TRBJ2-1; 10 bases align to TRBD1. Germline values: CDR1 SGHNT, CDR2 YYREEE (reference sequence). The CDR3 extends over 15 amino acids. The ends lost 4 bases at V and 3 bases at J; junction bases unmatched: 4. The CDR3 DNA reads TGTGCCAGCAGCCAGGGACAGGGGAACTACAATGAGCAGTTCTTC. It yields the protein CASSQGQGNYNEQFF.

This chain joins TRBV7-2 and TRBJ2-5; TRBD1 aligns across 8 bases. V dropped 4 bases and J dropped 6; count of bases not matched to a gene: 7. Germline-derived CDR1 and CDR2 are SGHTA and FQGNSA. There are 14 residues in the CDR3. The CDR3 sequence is CASSSSQGAKTQYF. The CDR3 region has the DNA TGTGCCAGCAGCTCGAGCCAGGGGGCAAAGACCCAGTACTTC.